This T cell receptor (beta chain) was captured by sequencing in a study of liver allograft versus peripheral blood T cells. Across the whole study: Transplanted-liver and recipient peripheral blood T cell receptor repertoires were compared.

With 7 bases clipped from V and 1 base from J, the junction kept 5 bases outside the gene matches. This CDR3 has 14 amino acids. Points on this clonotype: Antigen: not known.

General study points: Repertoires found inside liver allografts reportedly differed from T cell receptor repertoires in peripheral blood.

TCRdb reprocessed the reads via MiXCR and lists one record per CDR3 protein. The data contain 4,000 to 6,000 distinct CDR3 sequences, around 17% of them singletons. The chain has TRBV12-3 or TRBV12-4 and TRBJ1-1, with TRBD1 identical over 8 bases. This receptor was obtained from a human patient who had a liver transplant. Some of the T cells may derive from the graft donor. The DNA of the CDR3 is TGTGCCAGCACCGCCGGGACAGGGAACACTGAAGCTTTCTTT. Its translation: CASTAGTGNTEAFF.